These 28 T cell receptor beta chains originate from one sample sequenced in a study of CD8 T cells in ankylosing spondylitis. TCRdb passed the 5' RACE reads through MiXCR, listing each CDR3 protein once. The profile shows tens of thousands of distinct CDR3 sequences, 5.3% of them singletons. The specimen sequenced was blood, either unsorted or a sorted T cell fraction (not recorded which). These receptors came from a male donor with ankylosing spondylitis or in good health (not recorded which).

This clonotype was detected ten times or more. J is TRBJ1-5 and V is TRBV10-3; maybe TRBD1 (5 bases). This CDR3 is built from 14 residues. Germline CDR1 and CDR2: ENHRY and SYGVKD. Trimming removed 6 bases from V and 8 bases from J, with 17 bases in between. The CDR3 spells CAISGGPRIEPQHF. CDR3 coding DNA: TGTGCCATCAGCGGGGGACCCAGGATAGAGCCCCAGCATTTT.

This clonotype showed up many times. The chain recombines TRBV20-1 with TRBJ2-3, with 8 bases lining up with TRBD2. This CDR3 region has 13 residues. Trimming cost V 5 bases and J 4 bases; bases outside gene matches: 5. CDR1 DFQATT and CDR2 SNEGSKA come from the germline V gene (reference sequence). The CDR3 nucleotides read TGCAGTGCTCCCGGGGGGGGGGCAGATACGCAGTATTTT. It specifies CSAPGGGADTQYF.

The chain combines TRBV30 with TRBJ2-1, with D unclear. V lost 1 base to trimming and J lost 4 bases, with 2 bases between them. Germline V gene sequence: CDR1 GTSNPN, CDR2 SVGIG (reference sequence). The CDR3 is 11 amino acids. The CDR3: CAWSEYNEQFF. CDR3 in DNA: TGTGCCTGGAGTGAGTACAATGAGCAGTTCTTC.

This clonotype has a count of ten or more. The V call is TRBV12-3 or TRBV12-4, the J call TRBJ2-2; 9 bases align to TRBD2. The trim removed 2 bases at V and 2 bases at J, leaving 6 bases unmatched. The CDR3 has 17 amino acids. Here the CDR3 DNA reads TGTGCCAGCAGTTTAAGGCCTAGCGGGATCAACACCGGGGAGCTGTTTTTT. Protein: CASSLRPSGINTGELFF.

This clonotype was recorded many times. The rearrangement joins TRBV28 to TRBJ2-5; D assignment may be TRBD1 or TRBD2 (6 bases each). Germline V gene sequence: CDR1 MDHEN, CDR2 SYDVKM. The CDR3 spans 14 residues. The CDR3 here is CATWARGDQETQYF. CDR3 DNA sequence: TGTGCTACCTGGGCGAGGGGGGATCAAGAGACCCAGTACTTC. Full variable domain (missing parts from reference TRBV28 and TRBJ2-5): DVKVTQSSRYLVKRTGEKVFLECVQDMDHENMFWYRQDPGLGLRLIYFSYDVKMKEKGDIPEGYSVSREKKERFSLILESASTNQTSMYLCATWARGDQETQYFGPGTRLLVL.

This clonotype has ten or more counts. J is TRBJ1-4 and V is TRBV15; 7 bases align to TRBD1. CDR1 and CDR2 (germline): LNHNV, YYDKDF (reference sequence). The CDR3 is made up of 14 amino acids. V gave up 1 base and J gave up 8 bases; unmatched junction bases: 4. The CDR3 is CATSRGQGGEKLFF. CDR3 DNA: TGTGCCACCAGCAGAGGACAGGGAGGGGAAAAACTGTTTTTT.

This clonotype was counted ten times or more. This CDR3 reads CASSQGTGEISPLHF. CDR3 nucleotide sequence: TGTGCCAGCAGCCAAGGTACAGGGGAGATCTCACCCCTCCACTTT. The chain links TRBV3-1 to TRBJ1-6; 7 positions match TRBD1. CDR3 size: 15 residues. The germline V gene has CDR1 LGHDT and CDR2 YNNKEL (reference sequence). J lost 10 bases, V lost 1 base, and 7 bases had no gene match.

This clonotype was observed many times. The gene calls are TRBV10-3 and TRBJ2-5; TRBD2 is a possible D gene (6 bases). Trimming stripped 3 bases from V and 5 bases from J, with 16 bases between. This CDR3 region has 15 residues. CDR1 and CDR2 (germline): ENHRY, SYGVKD. The CDR3 sequence is CAISERERYGETQYF. The CDR3 DNA reads TGTGCCATCAGTGAACGGGAGCGCTATGGGGAGACCCAGTACTTC.

This clonotype was seen many times. The gene calls are TRBV20-1 and TRBJ1-1; 7 bases line up with TRBD1. This CDR3 region has 14 residues. Germline lookup yields CDR1 DFQATT and CDR2 SNEGSKA (reference sequence). V gave up 3 bases and J gave up 2 bases; unmatched junction bases: 6. The CDR3 sequence is CSARPTGLNTEAFF. The CDR3 bases are TGCAGTGCTAGGCCGACAGGGCTTAACACTGAAGCTTTCTTT.

Remarks on this clonotype: A much larger clonotype is one base distant, so this may be a read error. This rearrangement joins TRBV7-9 to TRBJ2-7; unclear D gene. Germline lookup yields CDR1 SEHNR and CDR2 FQNEAQ (reference sequence). CDR3 length: 14 amino acids. V was clipped by 5 bases and J by 6 bases, with 17 bases between them. Here the CDR3 DNA reads TGTGCCAGCAGCCGAACGGTCGACTTCTGCGAGCAGTACTTC. This sequence encodes CASSRTVDFCEQYF.

This clonotype was seen many times. The rearrangement joins TRBV28 to TRBJ2-3, with TRBD2 matching 9 bases. The CDR3 extends over 17 amino acids. With 6 bases clipped from V and 4 bases from J, the junction kept 14 bases outside the gene matches. Germline V CDR1 and CDR2: MDHEN, SYDVKM. The CDR3 DNA reads as TGTGCCAGCAGCCGTGTCTCTGGGACTAGCTTCCCAGATACGCAGTATTTT. As protein: CASSRVSGTSFPDTQYF.

Many counts were recorded for this clonotype. This rearrangement joins TRBV7-2 to TRBJ2-5, with D hard to call. This CDR3 is 14 amino acids long. CDR1 and CDR2 from the germline V gene are SGHTA and FQGNSA. Trimming removed 2 bases at V and 5 bases at J, with 12 bases between. The CDR3 DNA follows: TGTGCCAGCAGCTTAAGTCCTAGAGCGGAGACCCAGTACTTC. Its translation is CASSLSPRAETQYF.

This clonotype appeared many times. The V call is TRBV12-3 or TRBV12-4, the J call TRBJ1-5, with D possibly matching TRBD1 (6 bases). The V and J ends lost 1 base and 7 bases respectively, with 20 bases between them. This CDR3 spans 17 amino acids. For the CDR3, the DNA is TGTGCCAGCAGTTTAGAAGGGGGGCAGGTGGTGCGGCAGCCCCAGCATTTT. Translating gives CASSLEGGQVVRQPQHF.

This clonotype was seen repeatedly, ten times or more. The chain employs TRBV29-1 and TRBJ2-1; possible D gene TRBD2, 5 bases. Germline lookup yields CDR1 SQVTM and CDR2 ANQGSEA. V shed 5 bases and J shed 0 bases, with 11 bases lying between them. This CDR3 is built from 14 residues. This chain's CDR3 is CSVYGESSYNEQFF. In nucleotides, the CDR3 is TGCAGCGTTTACGGGGAGAGCTCCTACAATGAGCAGTTCTTC.

This clonotype was counted at least ten times. The chain carries TRBV18 and TRBJ1-2; D is perhaps TRBD1 (5 bases). The germline V gene encodes CDR1 KGHSH and CDR2 LQKENI. CDR3 length: 15 residues. V was shortened by 6 bases and J by 12 bases, with 26 bases between the two germline ends. The CDR3 DNA follows: TGTGCCAGCTCTCCCACCAAATCCGGATTTATGGGGGACACCTTC. Translating it yields CASSPTKSGFMGDTF. Filled out from reference TRBV18 and TRBJ1-2, the complete variable domain reads NAGVMQNPRHLVRRRGQEARLRCSPMKGHSHVYWYRQLPEEGLKFMVYLQKENIIDESGMPKERFSAEFPKEGPSILRIQQVVRGDSAAYFCASSPTKSGFMGDTFGSGTRLTVV.

Many counts were recorded for this clonotype. V gene TRBV25-1 combines with J gene TRBJ1-6, with no clear D. The CDR3 is 14 residues long. The germline CDR1 and CDR2 sequences are MGHDK and SYGVNS. V lost 1 base to trimming and J lost 7 bases, with 8 bases between them. The CDR3 DNA sequence: TGTGCCAGCAGTGAATCGGGGTTAAATTCACCCCTCCACTTT. Amino acids: CASSESGLNSPLHF. The entire variable domain, with the rest obtained from reference TRBV25-1 and TRBJ1-6, is as follows: EADIYQTPRYLVIGTGKKITLECSQTMGHDKMYWYQQDPGMELHLIHYSYGVNSTEKGDLSSESTVSRIRTEHFPLTLESARPSHTSQYLCASSESGLNSPLHFGNGTRLTVT.

Ten or more counts support this clonotype. Its ends do not fully match the called genes, so a read error is possible. The chain joins TRBV15 to TRBJ2-1; 9 bases match TRBD1. CDR1 is LNHNV, CDR2 YYDKDF, per germline (reference sequence). The CDR3 spans 12 residues. The CDR3 DNA sequence: TGTGCCACCAGCGGGCCGGGACAGGGAATTTACTTC. It translates to CATSGPGQGIYF.

This chain links TRBV30 with TRBJ2-2, with a tentative D call TRBD2 (5 bases). V dropped 8 bases and J dropped 2 bases, with 9 bases sitting between them. CDR1 and CDR2 from the germline V gene are GTSNPN and SVGIG (reference sequence). The CDR3 extends over 12 amino acids. This CDR3 is CARTGNTGELFF. CDR3 sequence (DNA): TGTGCCCGTACGGGAAACACCGGGGAGCTGTTTTTT.

This clonotype has more than one count but fewer than ten. The chain combines TRBV7-9 with TRBJ2-2; unclear D gene. The V end was cut by 5 bases, the J end by 6 bases, with 16 bases between. The CDR3 consists of 15 residues. The germline V gene has CDR1 SEHNR and CDR2 FQNEAQ (reference sequence). The CDR3 DNA follows: TGTGCCAGCAGCAACCCAAGGGCAACGCCCGGGGAGCTGTTTTTT. Its protein product is CASSNPRATPGELFF. The full variable domain, rest sourced from reference TRBV7-9 and TRBJ2-2, is DTGVSQNPRHKITKRGQNVTFRCDPISEHNRLYWYRQTLGQGPEFLTYFQNEAQLEKSRLLSDRFSAERPKGSFSTLEIQRTEQGDSAMYLCASSNPRATPGELFFGEGSRLTVL.

The chain joins TRBV29-1 to TRBJ1-2, with D possibly matching TRBD1 (6 bases). Germline V lookup: CDR1 SQVTM, CDR2 ANQGSEA. CDR3 length equals 14 residues. The V and J ends lost 3 bases and 2 bases respectively, with 13 bases between them. The CDR3: CSVEEHRENYGYTF. The CDR3 DNA reads as TGCAGCGTTGAGGAACACAGGGAAAACTATGGCTACACCTTC.

This clonotype showed up many times. V is TRBV20-1 and J is TRBJ2-3, with D perhaps TRBD1 (5 bases). The CDR3 spans 13 residues. Germline CDR1 DFQATT, CDR2 SNEGSKA (reference sequence). CDR3 coding DNA: TGCAGGCCAGACAGATCTAGCACAGATACGCAGTATTTT. Translated: CRPDRSSTDTQYF.

The chain links TRBV11-3 to TRBJ2-1; D remains ambiguous. Germline CDR1 is SGHNT and CDR2 is YENEEA. The CDR3 covers 13 residues. V dropped 0 bases and J dropped 9 bases, with 9 bases sitting between them. CDR3 in amino acids: CASSLDQLGEQFF. DNA of the CDR3: TGTGCCAGCAGCTTAGATCAGTTAGGTGAGCAGTTCTTC. The variable domain in full, completed from reference TRBV11-3 and TRBJ2-1, reads EAGVVQSPRYKIIEKKQPVAFWCNPISGHNTLYWYLQNLGQGPELLIRYENEEAVDDSQLPKDRFSAERLKGVDSTLKIQPAELGDSAVYLCASSLDQLGEQFFGPGTRLTVL.

Many counts were recorded for this clonotype. V is TRBV7-9 and J is TRBJ2-3, with D maybe TRBD2 (5 bases). This CDR3 comprises 13 residues. V shed 3 bases and J shed 6 bases, with 10 bases lying between them. Germline V gives CDR1 SEHNR, CDR2 FQNEAQ (reference sequence). The CDR3 reads CASSFSSGDTQYF. The CDR3 DNA reads TGTGCCAGCAGCTTTTCTTCGGGGGATACGCAGTATTTT. The complete variable domain, with remaining parts taken from reference TRBV7-9 and TRBJ2-3, reads DTGVSQNPRHKITKRGQNVTFRCDPISEHNRLYWYRQTLGQGPEFLTYFQNEAQLEKSRLLSDRFSAERPKGSFSTLEIQRTEQGDSAMYLCASSFSSGDTQYFGPGTRLTVL.

The sample holds many counts of this clonotype. The gene calls are TRBV20-1 and TRBJ1-6; 7 positions agree with TRBD1. Germline CDR1 DFQATT, CDR2 SNEGSKA (reference sequence). The CDR3 is 16 amino acids. Unmatched junction bases numbered 12, after V lost 0 bases and J lost 10 bases. The CDR3 spells CSARDGTADYRSPLHF. The CDR3 region has the DNA TGCAGTGCTAGAGACGGGACAGCCGATTACCGATCACCCCTCCACTTT.

This clonotype was seen many times. The chain joins TRBV12-3 or TRBV12-4 to TRBJ2-1; D might be TRBD1 (8 bases). The CDR3 is made up of 15 amino acids. V dropped 7 bases and J dropped 3 bases, with 16 bases sitting between them. The CDR3 sequence: CASTLGGTGYNEQFF. CDR3 bases: TGTGCCAGCACTTTGGGAGGGACAGGCTACAATGAGCAGTTCTTC.

This clonotype occurred many times. V gene TRBV4-1 combines with J gene TRBJ2-1; 7 nucleotides line up with TRBD2. Germline CDR1 reads MGHRA; CDR2 reads YSYEKL. The J segment lost 4 bases and the V segment lost 0 bases, leaving 6 bases of the junction unmatched. The CDR3 covers 16 residues. The CDR3 DNA reads TGCGCCAGCAGCCAAGAAAGTCGGGGGGTATACAATGAGCAGTTCTTC. Translating it yields CASSQESRGVYNEQFF.

This clonotype was detected only a few times. Here the CDR3 reads CASSQSLQGYEQYF. The CDR3 nucleotides are TGCGCCAGCAGTCAATCTTTACAGGGCTACGAGCAGTACTTC. This chain connects TRBV23-1 to TRBJ2-7; D is perhaps TRBD1 (6 bases). TRBV23-1 qualifies as an ORF whose function is uncertain. The V and J ends lost 0 bases and 3 bases respectively, with 9 bases between them. The CDR3 is 14 residues long.

This clonotype was observed at least ten times. The J gene is TRBJ2-7, the V gene TRBV6-5; D unclear. Per the germline V gene, CDR1 is MNHEY and CDR2 is SVGAGI. The CDR3 totals 14 residues. V lost 0 bases and J lost 0, with 6 bases in between. This chain's CDR3 is CASSYSGNSYEQYF. The CDR3 DNA is TGTGCCAGCAGTTACTCGGGCAACTCCTACGAGCAGTACTTC.